The T cell receptor (beta chain) under discussion was sequenced for a study of blood T cells in healthy people across ages. Overall study results and limits: In older individuals, TCR beta diversity per million T cells was lower, falling roughly linearly with age.

In terms of origin and age, donors were healthy Caucasian individuals from Russia aged roughly 6 to 90. Notes on this clonotype: What it recognizes is unknown.

Trimming took off 2 bases at V and 3 bases at J, with 14 bases between the two ends. The CDR3 has 15 residues. PCR was performed a second time for about 6 to 12 cycles using a sample-barcoded 5' primer and a J-beta primer mix. TCRdb re-called the 5' RACE reads with MiXCR, one entry per CDR3 protein. The sample consists of approximately 800,000 distinct CDR3 sequences, about 61% of them appearing once. The V gene is TRBV12-3 or TRBV12-4, the J gene TRBJ2-7; unclear D gene. Sequenced: blood. This sequence was found in a man aged 35 to 55 in good health. CDR3: CASSLRELNLYEQYF. The DNA of the CDR3 is TGTGCCAGCAGTTTAAGGGAACTAAACCTCTACGAGCAGTACTTC.